This T cell receptor (beta chain) was recovered during a study of regulatory T cells in long-lasting Graves disease. Study results and caveats: It was in persistent disease that TRBV28, TRBJ1-2 and TRBJ2-5 were favored. The study examined only peripheral blood, not thyroid tissue.

Time point in this sample: persistent/refractory GD, antithyroid drugs over 5 years with positive TRAb. PBMC-extracted RNA yielded the TCR library. Graves' disease was diagnosed by American Thyroid Association guidelines. Patients came through an endocrinology department, and that department was in Xi'an, China. On this clonotype: No antigen is known for it.

Libraries of TCR beta came from iRepertoire HTBI primers plus Arm-PCR of CDR3 regions. One entry per CDR3 protein results from TCRdb running MiXCR on the multiplex PCR reads. This sample yields about 660,000 distinct CDR3 sequences, of which about 32% are seen a single time; under 50% belongs to the top ten. The CDR3 is 15 amino acids. V dropped 6 bases and J dropped 5; count of bases not matched to a gene: 7. The sequence derives from a female donor with Graves disease. The chain couples TRBV12-3 or TRBV12-4 to TRBJ1-5, with 10 bases aligning to TRBD1. The sample in question was peripheral blood mononuclear cells (PBMCs), obtained when the disease was refractory, from a patient treated with antithyroid drugs. For the CDR3, the DNA is TGTGCCAGCAGCCGTCCGGGGACAGGGGATCAGCCCCAGCATTTT. Translation: CASSRPGTGDQPQHF.